This TCR beta chain was recorded in a study of blood T cell repertoires in COVID-19. Study information: Sites across the United States, Italy and Spain contributed samples from acute and convalescent COVID-19. PBMCs, B-cell-depleted T cells, or T cells provided the cDNA or gDNA that made up the material.

Measured with immunoSEQ multiplex PCR; TCRdb has only the in-frame clones, and not every one. Of 20,000 to 30,000 clones listed, roughly four fifths were seen once; the top ten hold over 2%. Germline V gene sequence: CDR1 LGHNA, CDR2 YSLEER. Trimming removed 2 bases from V and 11 bases from J, with 21 bases in between. The CDR3 covers 16 residues. Those enrolled in Seattle joined during active infection and were followed longitudinally afterward. This sequence was found in an older woman with COVID-19, enrolled during active disease. The J gene is TRBJ2-2, the V gene TRBV4-3; tentatively, D is TRBD1 (6 bases). Specimen: peripheral blood. The CDR3 protein is CASSQLSYRDTPELFF. CDR3 sequence (DNA): TGCGCCAGCAGCCAACTTTCATACAGGGACACACCAGAGCTGTTTTTT.